One T cell receptor beta chain is described in this entry. This CDR3 is 15 amino acids long. The V and J ends lost 5 bases and 4 bases, in that order; junction bases with no gene match: 8. Germline CDR1 is SGHTA and CDR2 is FQGNSA. Original data processing: Amplification with reference gene primers provided the estimates of nucleated cell counts. This table comes from immunoSEQ multiplex PCR, and its TCRdb copy is limited to in-frame clones, with some not included. V, J and clone size reflect that table, while D and trimming were determined from the DNA. This table holds approximately 27,000 clones, 80% to 90% found once. The source of the sample is a study of blood T cell repertoires in COVID-19. As for the study in general: Both acute and convalescent COVID-19 samples were obtained from the United States, Italy and Spain. T cells, B-cell-depleted T cells, or PBMCs supplied cDNA or gDNA.

The sequencing sample was made of peripheral blood. This receptor was obtained from a man aged 70 or older with acute or convalescent COVID-19. The rearrangement links TRBV7-2 to TRBJ1-5; 7 bases are shared with TRBD1. The CDR3 here is CASSRLPGGNQPQHF. CDR3 DNA sequence: TGTGCCAGCAGCCGTTTACCAGGGGGTAATCAGCCCCAGCATTTT.